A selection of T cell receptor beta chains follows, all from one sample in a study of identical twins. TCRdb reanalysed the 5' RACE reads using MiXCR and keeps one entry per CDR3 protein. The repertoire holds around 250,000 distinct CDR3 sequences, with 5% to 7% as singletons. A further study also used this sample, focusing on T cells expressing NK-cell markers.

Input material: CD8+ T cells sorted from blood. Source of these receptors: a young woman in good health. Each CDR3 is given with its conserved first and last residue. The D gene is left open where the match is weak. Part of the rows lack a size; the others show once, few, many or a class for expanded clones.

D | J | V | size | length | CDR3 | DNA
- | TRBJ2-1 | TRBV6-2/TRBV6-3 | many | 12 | CASGGPGNEQFF | TGTGCCAGCGGGGGCCCCGGCAATGAGCAGTTCTTC
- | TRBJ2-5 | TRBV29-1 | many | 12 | CSGGRIQETQYF | TGCAGCGGAGGACGGATTCAAGAGACCCAGTACTTC
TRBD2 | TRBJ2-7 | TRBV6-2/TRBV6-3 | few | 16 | CASSSTSGRSTYEQYF | TGTGCCAGCAGTTCGACTAGCGGGAGGAGTACCTACGAGCAGTACTTC
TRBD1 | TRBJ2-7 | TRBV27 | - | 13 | CASSPGQGGEQYF | TGTGCCAGCAGTCCCGGACAGGGCGGAGAGCAGTACTTC
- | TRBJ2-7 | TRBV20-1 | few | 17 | CSAREFHTGYLSYEQYF | TGCAGTGCTAGAGAGTTTCACACAGGGTACCTCTCCTACGAGCAGTACTTC
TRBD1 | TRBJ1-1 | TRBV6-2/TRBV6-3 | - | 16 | CASTYDSNRGAGEAFF | TGTGCCAGCACCTATGACTCCAACAGGGGCGCGGGGGAAGCTTTCTTT
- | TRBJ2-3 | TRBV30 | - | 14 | CALTPSPRTDTQYF | TGTGCCTTGACCCCTAGCCCCCGCACAGATACGCAGTATTTT
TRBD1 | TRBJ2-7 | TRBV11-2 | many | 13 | CASSTGQGYEQYF | TGTGCCAGCAGCACGGGACAGGGCTACGAGCAGTACTTC
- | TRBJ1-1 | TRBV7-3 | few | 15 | CASSLTGTGRTEAFF | TGTGCCAGCAGCTTAACTGGGACCGGCCGGACTGAAGCTTTCTTT
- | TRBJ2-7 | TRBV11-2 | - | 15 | CASSWGAGSSYEQYF | TGTGCCAGCAGCTGGGGGGCGGGGAGCTCCTACGAGCAGTACTTC
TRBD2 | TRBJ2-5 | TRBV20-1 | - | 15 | CSAWTSGGEWGTQYF | TGCAGTGCTTGGACTAGCGGGGGGGAATGGGGCACCCAGTACTTC
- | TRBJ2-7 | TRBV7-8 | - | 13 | CASSLGGGYSPYF | TGTGCCAGCAGCTTAGGAGGGGGGTATTCTCCGTACTTC
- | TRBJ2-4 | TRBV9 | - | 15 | CASSVVGDGKNIQYF | TGTGCCAGCAGCGTAGTCGGGGACGGCAAAAACATTCAGTACTTC
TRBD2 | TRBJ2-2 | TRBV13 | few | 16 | CASSLVLAGATGELFF | TGTGCCAGCAGCTTAGTTCTAGCGGGAGCCACCGGGGAGCTGTTTTTT
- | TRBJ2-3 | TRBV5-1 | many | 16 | CASSLAGATSTDTQYF | TGCGCCAGCAGCTTGGCCGGAGCTACCAGCACAGATACGCAGTATTTT
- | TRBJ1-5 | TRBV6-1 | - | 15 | CASSPQGFHNQPQHF | TGTGCCAGCAGTCCACAGGGTTTTCACAATCAGCCCCAGCATTTT
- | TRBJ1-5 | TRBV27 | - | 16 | CASSLGPDMRNQPQHF | TGTGCCAGCAGTTTAGGACCTGACATGAGGAATCAGCCCCAGCATTTT
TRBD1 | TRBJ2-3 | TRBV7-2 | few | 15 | CASSPLTGRRDTQYF | TGTGCCAGCAGCCCCCTGACAGGGCGACGGGATACGCAGTATTTT
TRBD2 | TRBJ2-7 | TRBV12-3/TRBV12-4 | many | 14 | CASSFGLAGYEQYF | TGTGCCAGCAGTTTCGGGCTAGCGGGCTACGAGCAGTACTTC
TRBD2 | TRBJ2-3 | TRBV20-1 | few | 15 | CSATDLGLEADTQYF | TGCAGTGCGACTGACTTGGGACTAGAGGCAGATACGCAGTATTTT
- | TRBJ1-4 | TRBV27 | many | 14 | CASSLGARSEKLFF | TGTGCCAGCAGTTTGGGGGCGCGTAGTGAAAAACTGTTTTTT
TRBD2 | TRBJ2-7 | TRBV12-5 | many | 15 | CASGLGERDPREQYF | TGTGCTAGTGGTTTGGGGGAGCGGGACCCTAGGGAGCAGTACTTC
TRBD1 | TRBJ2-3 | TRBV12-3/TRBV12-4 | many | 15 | CASSLGTGDTDTQYF | TGTGCCAGCAGTTTGGGGACAGGGGACACAGATACGCAGTATTTT
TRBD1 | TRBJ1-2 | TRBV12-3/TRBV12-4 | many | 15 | CASTPPGQGIGGYTF | TGTGCCAGCACCCCGCCCGGACAGGGGATAGGAGGCTACACCTTC
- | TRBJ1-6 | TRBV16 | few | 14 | CASSHSSYNSPLHF | TGTGCCAGCAGCCATAGCTCCTATAATTCACCCCTCCACTTT
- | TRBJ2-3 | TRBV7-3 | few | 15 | CASSPLGGGTDTQYF | TGTGCCAGCAGCCCCCTGGGGGGTGGCACAGATACGCAGTATTTT
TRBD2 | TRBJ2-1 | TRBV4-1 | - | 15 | CASLGLAGSSNEQFF | TGCGCCAGCCTCGGGCTAGCGGGGTCTTCCAATGAGCAGTTCTTC
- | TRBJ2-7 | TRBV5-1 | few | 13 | CASSPATFLEQYF | TGCGCCAGCAGCCCAGCCACCTTTCTCGAGCAGTACTTC
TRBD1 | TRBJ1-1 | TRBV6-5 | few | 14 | CASSLQGALTEAFF | TGTGCCAGCAGTTTACAGGGGGCTCTCACTGAAGCTTTCTTT
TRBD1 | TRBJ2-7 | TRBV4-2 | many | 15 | CASSQGGQGAYEQYF | TGTGCCAGCAGCCAAGGGGGACAGGGGGCATACGAGCAGTACTTC
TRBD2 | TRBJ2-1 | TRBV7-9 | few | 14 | CASGSGSSYNEQFF | TGTGCCAGCGGTAGCGGGAGCTCCTACAATGAGCAGTTCTTC
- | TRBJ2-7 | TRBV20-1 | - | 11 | CSALEFYEQYF | TGCAGTGCCCTCGAGTTCTACGAGCAGTACTTC
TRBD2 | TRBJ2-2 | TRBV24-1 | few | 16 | CATSDPTGGNTGELFF | TGTGCCACCAGTGATCCTACGGGGGGGAACACCGGGGAGCTGTTTTTT
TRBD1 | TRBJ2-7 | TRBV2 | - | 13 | CASSGPDRVEQYF | TGTGCCAGCAGTGGACCTGACAGGGTAGAGCAGTACTTC
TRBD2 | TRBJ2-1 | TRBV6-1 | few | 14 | CATWASGGGNEQFF | TGTGCCACCTGGGCCTCGGGGGGAGGCAATGAGCAGTTCTTC
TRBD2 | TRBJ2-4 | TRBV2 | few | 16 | CASRGLAGLAKNIQYF | TGTGCCAGCAGAGGGCTAGCGGGGCTAGCCAAAAACATTCAGTACTTC
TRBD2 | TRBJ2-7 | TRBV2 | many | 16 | CASSETVAGRNYEQYF | TGTGCCAGCAGTGAAACGGTAGCGGGCCGTAACTACGAGCAGTACTTC
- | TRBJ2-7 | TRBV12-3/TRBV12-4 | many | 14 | CASSSRLSSYEQYF | TGTGCCAGCAGTTCCAGATTAAGCTCCTACGAGCAGTACTTC
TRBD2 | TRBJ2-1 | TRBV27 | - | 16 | CASSFNVGRARNEQFF | TGTGCCAGCAGTTTTAATGTCGGGAGGGCCCGGAATGAGCAGTTCTTC
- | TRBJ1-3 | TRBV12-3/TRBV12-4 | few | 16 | CASSLALASSGNTIYF | TGTGCCAGCAGTTTAGCGCTCGCCAGCTCTGGAAACACCATATATTTT
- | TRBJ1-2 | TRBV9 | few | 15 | CASSGRNREGYGYTF | TGTGCCAGCAGCGGACGAAACAGGGAGGGCTATGGCTACACCTTC
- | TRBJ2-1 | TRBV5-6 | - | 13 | CASSLASWGEQFF | TGTGCCAGCAGCTTGGCCAGCTGGGGTGAGCAGTTCTTC
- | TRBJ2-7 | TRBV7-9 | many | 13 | CASSLVAGYEQYF | TGTGCCAGCAGCTTAGTCGCGGGATACGAGCAGTACTTC
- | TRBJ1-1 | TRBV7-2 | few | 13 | CASSLEVRAEAFF | TGTGCCAGCAGCTTAGAGGTTAGGGCTGAAGCTTTCTTT